This passage covers 9 T cell receptor beta chains from one sample sequenced in a study of post-analysis software for immune sequencing data. Points from the study as a whole: In patients, TRBV5-6, TRBV5-1 and TRBV20-1 belonged to 4 or 5 TRBV segments found more frequently than in controls.

Sequencing libraries made from TCR beta cDNA carried unique molecular identifiers. TCRdb re-derived calls from the PCR reads in MiXCR, one entry per CDR3 protein. Of about 200,000 distinct CDR3 sequences listed, 29% are singletons. Their target antigens are unknown. Sample: blood. Receptor source: a girl under 18 with multiple sclerosis.

The chain has TRBV7-2 and TRBJ1-2, with TRBD1 as a possible D gene (6 bases). The germline CDR1 and CDR2 sequences are SGHTA and FQGNSA. This CDR3 comprises 15 residues. Trimming stripped 5 bases from V and 3 bases from J, with 16 bases between. The CDR3 protein is CTSSSKTGADYGYTF. The DNA of the CDR3 is TGTACCAGCAGCAGTAAGACAGGCGCCGACTATGGCTACACCTTC.

This clonotype has a single count. The chain combines TRBV6-5 with TRBJ1-4, with a possible D match to TRBD1 (6 bases). The CDR3 consists of 15 residues. V lost 2 bases, J lost 9 bases, and 16 bases lay in between. Germline lookup yields CDR1 MNHEY and CDR2 SVGAGI. The CDR3 protein is CASSYGGHTAKKLFF. CDR3 nucleotide sequence: TGTGCCAGCAGTTACGGGGGCCATACGGCTAAAAAACTGTTTTTT.

The V and J genes are TRBV6-2 or TRBV6-3 and TRBJ2-5, with D tentatively TRBD2 (5 bases). The DNA end favors TRBJ2-7, so the J call may be wrong. The CDR3 loop spans 13 amino acids. The germline V gene encodes CDR1 MNHEY and CDR2 SVGEGT. CDR3 region: CASNRPGTYEQYF. The CDR3 nucleotides read TGTGCCAGCAACCGTCCGGGGACCTACGAGCAGTACTTC.

The chain couples TRBV18 to TRBJ1-5, with a possible D match to TRBD1 (5 bases). V lost 2 bases to trimming and J lost 6 bases, with 5 bases between them. Per germline, CDR1 KGHSH and CDR2 LQKENI. This CDR3 spans 12 amino acids. The CDR3 spells CASSPGGQPQHF. CDR3 in DNA: TGTGCCAGCTCACCAGGGGGTCAGCCCCAGCATTTT.

V is TRBV12-3 or TRBV12-4 and J is TRBJ2-7; maybe TRBD2 (5 bases). V gave up 1 base and J gave up 3 bases, with 19 bases separating them. CDR3 size: 17 residues. Here the CDR3 reads CASSLGVSGLGYYEQYF. The CDR3 DNA is TGTGCCAGCAGTTTAGGAGTATCCGGACTCGGGTACTACGAGCAGTACTTC.

Remarks on this clonotype: A read error may explain this, as a much larger clone is one base away. This chain's CDR3 is CASEHGGGDEQFF. In nucleotides, the CDR3 is TGCGCCAGCGAGCATGGGGGAGGCGATGAGCAGTTCTTC. The chain links TRBV5-1 to TRBJ2-1; possible D gene TRBD2, 6 bases. CDR1 and CDR2 (germline): SGHRS, YFSETQ. This CDR3 comprises 13 residues. The germline V and J ends were trimmed by 7 bases and 8 bases, with 16 bases remaining between them.

This clonotype has at least ten counts. The chain uses TRBV20-1 and TRBJ2-5; D ambiguous. The germline V and J ends were trimmed by 5 bases and 8 bases, with 9 bases remaining between them. The CDR3 consists of 10 residues. From germline, CDR1 is DFQATT and CDR2 SNEGSKA (reference sequence). The CDR3 DNA reads as TGCAGTGCTGTAGTCGGAACCCAGTACTTC. Amino acids: CSAVVGTQYF.

This clonotype was recorded only once. V gene TRBV6-1 combines with J gene TRBJ2-2; 11 nucleotides match TRBD1. The germline V gene encodes CDR1 MNHNS and CDR2 SASEGT. V lost 8 bases, J lost 5 bases, and 7 bases stayed unmatched. This CDR3 is built from 15 residues. CDR3 in amino acids: CASWPGQGGTGELFF. The CDR3 DNA sequence: TGTGCCAGCTGGCCGGGACAGGGGGGGACCGGGGAGCTGTTTTTT.

This clonotype was recorded at least ten times. The chain recombines TRBV29-1 with TRBJ2-3; D possibly matches TRBD1 or TRBD2 (6 bases each). V lost 3 bases and J lost 4, with 8 bases in between. CDR3 length: 12 amino acids. CDR1 and CDR2 (germline): SQVTM, ANQGSEA. CDR3 region: CSVEEGADTQYF. For the CDR3, the DNA is TGCAGCGTTGAGGAGGGGGCAGATACGCAGTATTTT.